This T cell receptor (beta chain) was identified during a study of blood T cell repertoires in COVID-19. The overall study: Samples representing acute and convalescent COVID-19 were sourced from the United States, Italy and Spain. PBMCs, B-cell-depleted T cells, or T cells were the source of the cDNA or gDNA that made up the material.

The CDR3 is made up of 16 amino acids. J lost 6 bases, V lost 0 bases, and 2 bases had no gene match. Germline loops: CDR1 LGHNA, CDR2 YNFKEQ. Authors' data handling: How many nucleated cells were present was estimated from reference gene primer amplification. Assay used: immunoSEQ multiplex PCR; TCRdb lists only in-frame clones, some missing. That table gives V, J and clone size, and the DNA gave D and trimming. Among 55,000 to 70,000 clones listed, 88% were seen once. The J gene is TRBJ2-2, the V gene TRBV4-2; 12 bases line up with TRBD2. The sequenced material came from peripheral blood. This clonotype was obtained from a woman aged 60-75 years with COVID-19, enrolled during active disease. CDR3: CASSQDASGGAGELFF. CDR3 DNA: TGTGCCAGCAGCCAAGATGCTAGCGGGGGGGCCGGGGAGCTGTTTTTT.